This T cell receptor beta chain was captured by sequencing in a study of human T cells and chemical hapten exposure. Time point meaning: pre-sensitization, week 0. The treatment denotes: therapeutic diphenylcyclopropenone sensitization with weekly scalp DPC. Germline loops: CDR1 WNHNN, CDR2 SYGVQD (reference sequence). Trimming took off 5 bases at V and 1 base at J, with 11 bases between the two ends. The CDR3 is 14 residues long. At least ten counts were recorded for this clonotype. TCRdb independently ran MiXCR on the RACE reads; one entry per CDR3 protein. The repertoire includes approximately 57,000 distinct CDR3 sequences, 9.9% of them detected once, and 8% to 10% sits in the top ten.

V is TRBV10-1 and J is TRBJ1-1; TRBD1 is a possible D gene (5 bases). Specimen: whole blood, collected in connection with sensitization to the hapten diphenylcyclopropenone (DPC). The TCR sequence derives from a man aged 35-49 years with alopecia areata. Some clones in this sample may be carry-over from other donors' samples. The CDR3 loop reads CASSRGSQNTEAFF. CDR3 nucleotides: TGCGCCAGCAGTCGGGGGTCACAGAACACTGAAGCTTTCTTT.